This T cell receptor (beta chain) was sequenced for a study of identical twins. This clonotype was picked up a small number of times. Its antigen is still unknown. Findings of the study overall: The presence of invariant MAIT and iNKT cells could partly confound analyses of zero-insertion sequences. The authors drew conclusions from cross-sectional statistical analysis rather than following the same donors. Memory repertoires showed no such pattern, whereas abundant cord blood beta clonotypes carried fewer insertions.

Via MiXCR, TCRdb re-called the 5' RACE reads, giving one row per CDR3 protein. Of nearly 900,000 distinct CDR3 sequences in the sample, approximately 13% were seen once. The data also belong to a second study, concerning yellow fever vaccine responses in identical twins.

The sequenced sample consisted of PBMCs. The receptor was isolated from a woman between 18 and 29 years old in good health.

In DNA, the CDR3 is TGCAGCGTTGGGGACAGGAGAAATGAAAAACTGTTTTTT. Translated: CSVGDRRNEKLFF. The V and J genes are TRBV29-1 and TRBJ1-4, with 8 bases aligning to TRBD1. The CDR3 spans 13 residues. V lost 4 bases, J lost 5 bases, and 3 bases stayed unmatched. Per the germline V gene, CDR1 is SQVTM and CDR2 is ANQGSEA.